What follows are 11 T cell receptor beta chains derived from one specimen sequenced in a study of response to subunit inactivated influenza vaccine. MiXCR, run by TCRdb on the RT-PCR reads, gives a single entry per CDR3 protein. The data contain about 530,000 distinct CDR3 sequences, 10% to 15% of them singletons. The source was PBMCs from blood, collected 40 to 50 days after vaccination. These receptors were obtained from a man aged 50 to 60 who received an inactivated influenza vaccine.

This clonotype was seen many times. The J gene is TRBJ2-1, the V gene TRBV12-3 or TRBV12-4; 10 nucleotides line up with TRBD1. The CDR3 is 15 residues long. Unmatched junction bases numbered 6, after V lost 6 bases and J lost 4 bases. CDR3 protein: CASRFGQGEYNEQFF. CDR3 in DNA: TGTGCCAGCAGATTCGGACAGGGGGAGTACAATGAGCAGTTCTTC.

This chain links TRBV20-1 with TRBJ1-1; D not certain. This CDR3 has 14 amino acids. Germline V gene data show CDR1 as DFQATT and CDR2 as SNEGSKA (reference sequence). V shed 2 bases and J shed 3 bases, with 13 bases lying between them. The CDR3 loop reads CSARQVFGDTEAFF. The CDR3 nucleotides are TGCAGTGCTAGACAGGTCTTCGGGGACACTGAAGCTTTCTTT.

The chain recombines TRBV20-1 with TRBJ1-5; D possibly corresponds to TRBD1 (5 bases). The CDR3 totals 15 residues. V dropped 7 bases and J dropped 3 bases, with 19 bases sitting between them. Germline assignment: CDR1 DFQATT and CDR2 SNEGSKA (reference sequence). In nucleotides, the CDR3 is TGCAGTGGTAGGGAAGGGGCCAATTCCAATCAGCCCCAGCATTTT. Amino acids: CSGREGANSNQPQHF.

CDR3 bases: TGTGCCAGCAGGACATTGAATCAGCCCCAGCATTTT. As protein: CASRTLNQPQHF. This chain uses TRBV6-2 or TRBV6-3 with TRBJ1-5; D remains unclear. Per the germline V gene, CDR1 is MNHEY and CDR2 is SVGEGT. CDR3 length: 12 amino acids. V was cut by 6 bases and J by 4 bases, with 7 bases left in between.

Ten or more counts support this clonotype. The rearrangement uses TRBV24-1 and TRBJ2-2, with D tentatively TRBD1 or TRBD2 (5 bases each). The CDR3 runs 15 residues. Trimming cost V 4 bases and J 6 bases, with 14 bases left between them. From germline, CDR1 is KGHDR and CDR2 SFDVKD. The CDR3 DNA reads as TGTGCCACCAGTGAAGGGCGAGGGGCACCCGGGGAGCTGTTTTTT. Protein product: CATSEGRGAPGELFF.

In this sample, this clonotype turned up many times. The CDR3 sequence: CASSPGKTGGGEETQYF. DNA of the CDR3: TGCGCCAGCAGCCCGGGAAAGACAGGGGGAGGCGAAGAGACCCAGTACTTC. This rearrangement joins TRBV5-1 to TRBJ2-5; 9 bases align to TRBD1. The CDR3 totals 17 residues. Trimming took 4 bases from V and 3 from J; bases not matched to a gene: 13. Germline V gene data show CDR1 as SGHRS and CDR2 as YFSETQ.

In this sample, this clonotype turned up many times. The genes are TRBV6-1 and TRBJ2-1, with D possibly called TRBD1 or TRBD2 (6 bases each). From germline, CDR1 is MNHNS and CDR2 SASEGT. CDR3 length: 15 residues. Trimming removed 5 bases at V and 2 bases at J, with 13 bases between. The CDR3 sequence: CASSPEEGAYNEQFF. The CDR3 nucleotides read TGTGCCAGCAGTCCTGAGGAGGGGGCCTACAATGAGCAGTTCTTC.

This clonotype was seen a handful of times. The V gene is TRBV5-1, the J gene TRBJ2-7, with D maybe TRBD1 (5 bases). The germline gives CDR1 SGHRS, CDR2 YFSETQ. V was clipped by 0 bases and J by 0 bases, with 10 bases between them. The CDR3 length is 15 residues. CDR3 nucleotides: TGCGCCAGCAGCTTGGACAGGTCGAACTCCTACGAGCAGTACTTC. Protein sequence: CASSLDRSNSYEQYF.

This chain joins TRBV6-1 and TRBJ2-1; D ambiguous. CDR3 size: 14 residues. V lost 6 bases and J lost 7, with 16 bases in between. Germline assignment: CDR1 MNHNS and CDR2 SASEGT. This chain's CDR3 is CASSPPTRTNEQFF. Here the CDR3 DNA reads TGTGCCAGCAGCCCCCCAACTCGGACGAATGAGCAGTTCTTC.

The CDR3: CASSSGPGLTDTQYF. For the CDR3, the DNA is TGTGCCAGCAGCTCCGGCCCCGGACTCACAGATACGCAGTATTTT. V and J are TRBV28 and TRBJ2-3; TRBD2 is a possible D gene (5 bases). Trimming pared 6 bases from V and 2 bases from J, leaving 15 bases between. Germline CDR1 reads MDHEN; CDR2 reads SYDVKM. The CDR3 extends over 15 amino acids.

This clonotype has a handful of counts. The chain couples TRBV7-9 to TRBJ1-6, with D unresolved. With 0 bases removed from V and 5 bases from J, the gap between germline ends came to 8 bases. Germline V gives CDR1 SEHNR, CDR2 FQNEAQ (reference sequence). The CDR3 is 15 residues long. The CDR3 loop is CASSLAAGDNSPLHF. The CDR3 DNA reads as TGTGCCAGCAGCTTAGCGGCAGGAGATAATTCACCCCTCCACTTT.